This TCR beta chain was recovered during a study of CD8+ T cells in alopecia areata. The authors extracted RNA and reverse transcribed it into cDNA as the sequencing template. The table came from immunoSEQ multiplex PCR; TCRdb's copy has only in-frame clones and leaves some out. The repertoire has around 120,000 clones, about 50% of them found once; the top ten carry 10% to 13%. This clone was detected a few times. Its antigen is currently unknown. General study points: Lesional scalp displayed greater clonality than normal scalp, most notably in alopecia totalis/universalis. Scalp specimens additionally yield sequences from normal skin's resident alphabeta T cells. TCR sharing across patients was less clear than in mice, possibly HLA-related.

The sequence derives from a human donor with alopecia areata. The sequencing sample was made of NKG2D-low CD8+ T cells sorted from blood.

The chain's CDR3 is CASSLNGELFF. For the CDR3, the DNA is TGCGCCAGCAGCTTGAACGGGGAGCTGTTTTTT. V is TRBV5-1 and J is TRBJ2-2, with D unclear. The V gene's germline CDR1 is SGHRS and CDR2 YFSETQ. Trimming shortened V by 1 base and J by 7 bases, and 2 bases separated the two germline ends. This CDR3 contains 11 residues.